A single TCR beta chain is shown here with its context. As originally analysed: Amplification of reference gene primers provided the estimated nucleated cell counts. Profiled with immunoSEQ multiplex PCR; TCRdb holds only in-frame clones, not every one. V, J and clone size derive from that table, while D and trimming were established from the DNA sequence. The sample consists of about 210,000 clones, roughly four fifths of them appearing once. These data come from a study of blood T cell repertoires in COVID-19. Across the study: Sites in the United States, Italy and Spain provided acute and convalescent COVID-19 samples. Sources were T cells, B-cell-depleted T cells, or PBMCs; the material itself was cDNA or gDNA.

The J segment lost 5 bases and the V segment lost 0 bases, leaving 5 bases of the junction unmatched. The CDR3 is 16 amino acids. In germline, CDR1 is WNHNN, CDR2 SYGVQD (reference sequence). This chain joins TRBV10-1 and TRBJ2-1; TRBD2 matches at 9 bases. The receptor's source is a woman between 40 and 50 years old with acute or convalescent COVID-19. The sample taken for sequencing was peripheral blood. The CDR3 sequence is CASSESISGGNNEQFF. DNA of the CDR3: TGCGCCAGCAGTGAGTCGATCAGCGGGGGGAACAATGAGCAGTTCTTC.